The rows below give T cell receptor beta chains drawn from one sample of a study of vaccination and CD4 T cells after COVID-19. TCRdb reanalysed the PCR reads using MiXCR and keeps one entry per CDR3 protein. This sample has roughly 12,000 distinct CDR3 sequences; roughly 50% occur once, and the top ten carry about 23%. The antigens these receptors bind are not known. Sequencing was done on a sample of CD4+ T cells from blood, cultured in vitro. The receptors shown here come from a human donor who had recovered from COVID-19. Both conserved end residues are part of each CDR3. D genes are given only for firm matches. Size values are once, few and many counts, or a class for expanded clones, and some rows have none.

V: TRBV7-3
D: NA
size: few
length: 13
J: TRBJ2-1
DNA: TGTGCCAGCAGCCCCGACCGGCTGAATGAGCAGTTCTTC
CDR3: CASSPDRLNEQFF

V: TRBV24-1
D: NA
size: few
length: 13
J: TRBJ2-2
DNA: TGTGCCACCAGTGTCGAGTTGGCCGGGGAGCTGTTTTTT
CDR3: CATSVELAGELFF

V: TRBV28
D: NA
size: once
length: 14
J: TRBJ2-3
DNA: TGTGCCAGCAGTTTACTGGGCCTCACAGATACGCAGTATTTT
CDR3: CASSLLGLTDTQYF

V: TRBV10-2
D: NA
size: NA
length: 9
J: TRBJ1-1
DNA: TGCGCCAGCAGAACTGAAGCTTTCTTT
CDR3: CASRTEAFF

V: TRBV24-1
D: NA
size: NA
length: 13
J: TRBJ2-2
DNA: TGTGCCACCCGGCAGGGCGACACCGGGGAGCTGTTTTTT
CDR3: CATRQGDTGELFF

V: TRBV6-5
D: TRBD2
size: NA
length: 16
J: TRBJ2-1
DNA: TGTGCCAGCAGTTACGCGAGCGGGAGGGCCGGCAATGAGCGGTTCTTC
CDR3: CASSYASGRAGNERFF

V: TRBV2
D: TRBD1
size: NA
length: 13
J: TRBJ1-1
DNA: TGTGCCAGCAGTGAAGGGACAGGGACGGAAGCTTTCTTT
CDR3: CASSEGTGTEAFF

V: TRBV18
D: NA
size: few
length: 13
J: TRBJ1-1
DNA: TGTGCCAGCTCACCATCGACGGACACTGAAGCTTTCTTT
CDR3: CASSPSTDTEAFF

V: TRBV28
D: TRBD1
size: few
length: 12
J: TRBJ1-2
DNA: TGTGCCAGCAGGGGACAGGGAAGGGGCTACACCTTC
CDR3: CASRGQGRGYTF

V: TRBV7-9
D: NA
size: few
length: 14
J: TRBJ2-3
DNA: TGTGCCAGCAGCTCGGGACGGAGCACAGATACGCAGTATTTT
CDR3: CASSSGRSTDTQYF

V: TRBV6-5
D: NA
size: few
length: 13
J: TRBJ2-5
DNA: TGTGCCAGCAGTTCTGAGACCCAAGAGACCCAGTACTTC
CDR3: CASSSETQETQYF

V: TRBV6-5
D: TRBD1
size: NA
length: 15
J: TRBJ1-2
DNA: TGTGCCAGCAGTTACGGGACAGGGGGTGCATATGGCTACACCTTC
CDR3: CASSYGTGGAYGYTF

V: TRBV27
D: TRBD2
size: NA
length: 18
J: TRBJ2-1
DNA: TGTGCCAGCAGTTCCCGACTCAGACTAGCGGGGGAAAACAATGAGCAGTTCTTC
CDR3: CASSSRLRLAGENNEQFF

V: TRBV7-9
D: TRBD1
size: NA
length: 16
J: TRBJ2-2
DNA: TGTGCCAGCAGCAAACGGACAGGTCGTCCCACCGGGGAGCTGTTTTTT
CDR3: CASSKRTGRPTGELFF

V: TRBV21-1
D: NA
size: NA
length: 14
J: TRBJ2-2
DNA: TGTGCCAGCAGCAAAGACAGGGACACCGGGGAGCTGTTTTTT
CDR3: CASSKDRDTGELFF

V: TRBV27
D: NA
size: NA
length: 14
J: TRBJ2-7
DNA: TGTGCCAGCAGCCGCTCCGTAGGGACCTACGAGCAGTACTTC
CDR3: CASSRSVGTYEQYF

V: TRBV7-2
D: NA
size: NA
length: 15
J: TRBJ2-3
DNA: TGTGCCAGCAGCCCCTGGACCTCGGGCACAGATACGCAGTATTTT
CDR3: CASSPWTSGTDTQYF

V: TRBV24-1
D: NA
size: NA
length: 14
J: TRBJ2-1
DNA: TGTGCCACCAGTGAGAGGGGAGAGAACAATGAGCAGTTCTTC
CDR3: CATSERGENNEQFF

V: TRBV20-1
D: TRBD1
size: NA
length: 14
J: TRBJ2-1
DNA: TGCAGTGCTAGACCCGGGACAGGGCGCAATGAGCAGTTCTTC
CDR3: CSARPGTGRNEQFF

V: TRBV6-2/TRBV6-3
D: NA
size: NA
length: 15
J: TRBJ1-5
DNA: TGTGCCAGCAGTCCCCCGGGCAGGGTGTTTCAGCCCCAGCATTTT
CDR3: CASSPPGRVFQPQHF